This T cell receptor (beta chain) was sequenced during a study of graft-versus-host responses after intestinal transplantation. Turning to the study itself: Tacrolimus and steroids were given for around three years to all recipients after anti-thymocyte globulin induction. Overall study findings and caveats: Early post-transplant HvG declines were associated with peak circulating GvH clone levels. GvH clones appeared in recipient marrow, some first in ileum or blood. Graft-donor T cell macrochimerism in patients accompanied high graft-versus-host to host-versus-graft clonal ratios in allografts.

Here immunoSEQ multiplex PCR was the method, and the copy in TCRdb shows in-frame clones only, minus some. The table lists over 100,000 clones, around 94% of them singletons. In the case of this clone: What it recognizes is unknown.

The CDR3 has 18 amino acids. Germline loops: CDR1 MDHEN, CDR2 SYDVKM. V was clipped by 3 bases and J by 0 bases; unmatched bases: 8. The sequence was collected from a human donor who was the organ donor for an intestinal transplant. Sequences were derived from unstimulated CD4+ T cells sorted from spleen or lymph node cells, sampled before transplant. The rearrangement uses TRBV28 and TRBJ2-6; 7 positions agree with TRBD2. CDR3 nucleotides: TGTGCCAGCAGTTTTTGGGAGGGGCCTGCCTCTGGGGCCAACGTCCTGACTTTC. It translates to CASSFWEGPASGANVLTF. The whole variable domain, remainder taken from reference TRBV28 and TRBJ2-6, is DVKVTQSSRYLVKRTGEKVFLECVQDMDHENMFWYRQDPGLGLRLIYFSYDVKMKEKGDIPEGYSVSREKKERFSLILESASTNQTSMYLCASSFWEGPASGANVLTFGAGSRLTVL.